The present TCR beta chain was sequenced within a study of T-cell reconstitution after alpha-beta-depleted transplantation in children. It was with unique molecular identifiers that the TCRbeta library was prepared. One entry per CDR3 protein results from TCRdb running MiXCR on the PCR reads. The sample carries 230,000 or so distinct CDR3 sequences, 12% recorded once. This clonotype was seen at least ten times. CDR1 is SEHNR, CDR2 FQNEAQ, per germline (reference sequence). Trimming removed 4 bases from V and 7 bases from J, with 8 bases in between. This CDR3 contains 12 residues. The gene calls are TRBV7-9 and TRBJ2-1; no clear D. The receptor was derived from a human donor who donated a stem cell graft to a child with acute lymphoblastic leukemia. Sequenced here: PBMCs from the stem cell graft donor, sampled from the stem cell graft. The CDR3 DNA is TGTGCCAGCAGCTATACAAGGAATGAGCAGTTCTTC. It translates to CASSYTRNEQFF.